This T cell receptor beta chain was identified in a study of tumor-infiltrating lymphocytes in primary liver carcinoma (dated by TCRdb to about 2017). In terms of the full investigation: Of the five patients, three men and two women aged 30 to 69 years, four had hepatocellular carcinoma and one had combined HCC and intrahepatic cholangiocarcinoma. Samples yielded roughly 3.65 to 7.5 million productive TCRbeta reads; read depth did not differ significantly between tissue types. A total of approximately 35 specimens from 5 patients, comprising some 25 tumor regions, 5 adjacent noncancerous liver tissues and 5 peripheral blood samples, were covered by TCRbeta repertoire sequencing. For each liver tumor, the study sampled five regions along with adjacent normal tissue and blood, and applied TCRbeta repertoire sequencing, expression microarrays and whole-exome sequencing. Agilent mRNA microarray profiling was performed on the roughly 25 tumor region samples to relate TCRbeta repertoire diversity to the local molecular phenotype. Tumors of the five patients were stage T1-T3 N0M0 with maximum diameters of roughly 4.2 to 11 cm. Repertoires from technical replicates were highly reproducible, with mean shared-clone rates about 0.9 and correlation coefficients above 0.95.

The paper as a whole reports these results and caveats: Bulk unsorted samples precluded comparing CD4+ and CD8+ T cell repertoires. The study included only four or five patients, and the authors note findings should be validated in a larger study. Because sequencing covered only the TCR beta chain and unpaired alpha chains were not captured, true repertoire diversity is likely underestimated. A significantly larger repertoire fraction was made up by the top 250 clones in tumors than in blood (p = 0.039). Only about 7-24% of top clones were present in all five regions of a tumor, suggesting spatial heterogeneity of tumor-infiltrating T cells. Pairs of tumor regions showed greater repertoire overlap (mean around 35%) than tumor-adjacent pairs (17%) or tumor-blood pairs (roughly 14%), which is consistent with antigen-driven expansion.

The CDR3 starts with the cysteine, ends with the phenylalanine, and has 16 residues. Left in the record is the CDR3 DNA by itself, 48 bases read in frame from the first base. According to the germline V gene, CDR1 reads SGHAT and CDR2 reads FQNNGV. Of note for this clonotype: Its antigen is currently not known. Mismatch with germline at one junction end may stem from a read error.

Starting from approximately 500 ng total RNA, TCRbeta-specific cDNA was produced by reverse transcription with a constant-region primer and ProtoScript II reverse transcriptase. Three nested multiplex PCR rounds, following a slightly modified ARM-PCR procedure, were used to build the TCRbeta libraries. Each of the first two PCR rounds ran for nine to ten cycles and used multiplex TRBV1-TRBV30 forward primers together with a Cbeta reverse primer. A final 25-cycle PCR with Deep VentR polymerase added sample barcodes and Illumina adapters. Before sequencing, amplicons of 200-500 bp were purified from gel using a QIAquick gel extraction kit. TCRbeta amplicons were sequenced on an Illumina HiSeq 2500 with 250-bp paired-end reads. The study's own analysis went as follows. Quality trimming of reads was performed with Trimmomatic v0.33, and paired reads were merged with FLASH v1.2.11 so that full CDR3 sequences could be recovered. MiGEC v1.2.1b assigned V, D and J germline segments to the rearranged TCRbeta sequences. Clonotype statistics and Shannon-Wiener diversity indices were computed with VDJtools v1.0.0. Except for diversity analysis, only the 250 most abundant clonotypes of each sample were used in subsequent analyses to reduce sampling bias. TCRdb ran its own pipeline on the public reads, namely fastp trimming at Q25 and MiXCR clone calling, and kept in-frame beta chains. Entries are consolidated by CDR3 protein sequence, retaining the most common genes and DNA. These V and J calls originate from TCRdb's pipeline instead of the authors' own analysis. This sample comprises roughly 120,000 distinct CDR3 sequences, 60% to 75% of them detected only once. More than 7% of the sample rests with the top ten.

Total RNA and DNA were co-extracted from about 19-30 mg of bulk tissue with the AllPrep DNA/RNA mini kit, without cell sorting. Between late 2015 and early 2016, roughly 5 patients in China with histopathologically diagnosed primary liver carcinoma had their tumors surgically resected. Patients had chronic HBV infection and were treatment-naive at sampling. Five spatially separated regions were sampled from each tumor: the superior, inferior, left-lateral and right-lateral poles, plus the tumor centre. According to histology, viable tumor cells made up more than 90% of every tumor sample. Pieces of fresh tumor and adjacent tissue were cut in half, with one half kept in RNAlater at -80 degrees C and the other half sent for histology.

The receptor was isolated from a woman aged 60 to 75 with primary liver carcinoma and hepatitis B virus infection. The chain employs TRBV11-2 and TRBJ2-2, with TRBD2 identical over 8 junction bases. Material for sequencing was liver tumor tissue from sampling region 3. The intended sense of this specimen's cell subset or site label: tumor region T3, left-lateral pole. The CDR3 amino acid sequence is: CASNFPAGVSTGELFF. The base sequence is TGTGCCAGCAACTTCCCAGCGGGAGTGAGCACCGGGGAGCTTTTTTTT.